This TCR beta chain was found in a study of technical replicates of blood from a handful of donors. The CDR3 extends over 15 amino acids. Between the trimmed V and J ends, which lost 2 bases and 8 bases, there was a span of 16 bases. In germline, CDR1 is MNHNY, CDR2 SVGAGI (reference sequence). Clones were read by immunoSEQ multiplex PCR, and TCRdb kept only the in-frame ones, dropping some. The sample holds more than 90,000 clones, approximately 95% seen once. The material sequenced was T cells isolated from PBMCs. The chain joins TRBV6-6 to TRBJ2-1; D is uncertain. This clonotype originated in a human donor in good health. CDR3 bases: TGTGCCAGCAGTTACGCCGCAAGTCGGTCCGATGAGCAGTTCTTC. Residues: CASSYAASRSDEQFF.